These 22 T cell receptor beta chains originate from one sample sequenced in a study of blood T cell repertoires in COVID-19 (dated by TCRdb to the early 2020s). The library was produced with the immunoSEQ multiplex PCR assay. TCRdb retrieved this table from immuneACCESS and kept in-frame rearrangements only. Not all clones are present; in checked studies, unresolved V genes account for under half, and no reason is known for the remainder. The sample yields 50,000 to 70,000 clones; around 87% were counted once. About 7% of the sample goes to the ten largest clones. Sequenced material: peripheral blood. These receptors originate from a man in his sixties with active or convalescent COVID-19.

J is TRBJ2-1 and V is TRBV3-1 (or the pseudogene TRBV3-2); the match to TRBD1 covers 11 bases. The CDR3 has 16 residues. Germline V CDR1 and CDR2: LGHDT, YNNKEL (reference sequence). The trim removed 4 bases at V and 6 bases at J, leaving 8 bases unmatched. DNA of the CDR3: TGTGCCAGCAGCCTCTTCGGACAGGGGGCGCTCAATGAGCAGTTCTTC. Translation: CASSLFGQGALNEQFF.

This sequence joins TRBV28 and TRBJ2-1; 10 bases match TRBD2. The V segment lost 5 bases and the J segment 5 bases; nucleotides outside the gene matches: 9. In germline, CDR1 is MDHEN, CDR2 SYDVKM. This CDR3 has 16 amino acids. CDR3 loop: CASSPLAGYFDNEQFF. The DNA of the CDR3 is TGTGCCAGCAGTCCACTAGCGGGGTATTTCGACAATGAGCAGTTCTTC.

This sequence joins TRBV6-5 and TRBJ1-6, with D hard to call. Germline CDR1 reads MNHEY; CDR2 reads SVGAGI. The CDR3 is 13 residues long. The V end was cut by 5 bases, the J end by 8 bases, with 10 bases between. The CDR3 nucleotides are TGTGCCAGCAGTCTCGACACGGATTCACCCCTCCACTTT. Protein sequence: CASSLDTDSPLHF.

This CDR3 is CASSTRGSNVYNSPLHF. The CDR3 nucleotides read TGTGCCAGTAGTACCCGAGGCAGTAACGTCTATAATTCACCCCTCCACTTT. The chain joins TRBV19 to TRBJ1-6; D not certain. The CDR3 has 17 amino acids. The V and J ends lost 4 bases and 3 bases respectively, with 16 bases between them. Per the germline V gene, CDR1 is LNHDA and CDR2 is SQIVND (reference sequence).

CDR3 nucleotides: TGTGCCAGCAGTGATTTCGGGTCAGGGGATCAGCCCCAGCATTTT. This translates into CASSDFGSGDQPQHF. The V and J genes are TRBV6-1 and TRBJ1-5; a possible D gene is TRBD1 (6 bases). Germline lookup yields CDR1 MNHNS and CDR2 SASEGT. The CDR3 has 15 amino acids. With 3 bases removed from V and 5 bases from J, the gap between germline ends came to 14 bases.

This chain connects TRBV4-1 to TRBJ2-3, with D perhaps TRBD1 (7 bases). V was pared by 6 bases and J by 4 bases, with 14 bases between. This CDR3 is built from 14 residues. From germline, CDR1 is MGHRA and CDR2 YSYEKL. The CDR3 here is CASREEGASDTQYF. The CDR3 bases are TGCGCCAGCAGGGAGGAGGGGGCCTCAGATACGCAGTATTTT.

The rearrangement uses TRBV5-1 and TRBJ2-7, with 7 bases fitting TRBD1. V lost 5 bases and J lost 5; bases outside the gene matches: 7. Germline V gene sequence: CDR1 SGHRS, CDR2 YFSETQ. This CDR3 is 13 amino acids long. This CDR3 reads CASRYDRDNEQYF. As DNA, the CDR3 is TGCGCCAGCAGGTATGACAGGGACAACGAGCAGTACTTC. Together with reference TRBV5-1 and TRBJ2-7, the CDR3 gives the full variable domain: KAGVTQTPRYLIKTRGQQVTLSCSPISGHRSVSWYQQTPGQGLQFLFEYFSETQRNKGNFPGRFSGRQFSNSRSEMNVSTLELGDSALYLCASRYDRDNEQYFGPGTRLTVT.

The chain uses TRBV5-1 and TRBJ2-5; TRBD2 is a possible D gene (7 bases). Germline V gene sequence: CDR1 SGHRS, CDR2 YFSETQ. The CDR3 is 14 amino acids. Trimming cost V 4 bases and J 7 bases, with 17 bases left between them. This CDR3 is CASSLGGGGGTQYF. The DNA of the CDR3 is TGCGCCAGCAGCCTCGGAGGGGGAGGGGGGACCCAGTACTTC.

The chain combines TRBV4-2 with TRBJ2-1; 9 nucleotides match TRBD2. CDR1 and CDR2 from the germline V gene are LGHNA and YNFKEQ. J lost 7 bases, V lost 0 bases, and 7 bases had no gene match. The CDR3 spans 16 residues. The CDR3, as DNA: TGTGCCAGCAGCCAAGATGTTAGCGGGGGACGGAATGAGCAGTTCTTC. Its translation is CASSQDVSGGRNEQFF.

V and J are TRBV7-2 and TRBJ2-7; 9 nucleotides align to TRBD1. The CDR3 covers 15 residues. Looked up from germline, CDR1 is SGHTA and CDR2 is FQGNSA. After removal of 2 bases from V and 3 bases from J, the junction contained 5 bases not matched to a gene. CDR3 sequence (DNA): TGTGCCAGCAGCTTACGACAGGGGGTAAACTACGAGCAGTACTTC. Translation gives CASSLRQGVNYEQYF.

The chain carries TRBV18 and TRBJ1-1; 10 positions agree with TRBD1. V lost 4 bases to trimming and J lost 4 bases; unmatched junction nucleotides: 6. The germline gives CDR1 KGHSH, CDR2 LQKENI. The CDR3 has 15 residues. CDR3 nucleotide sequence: TGTGCCAGCTCACTGCCGACAGGGGGCCTCACTGAAGCTTTCTTT. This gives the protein CASSLPTGGLTEAFF.

The CDR3 here is CASTRQVLNSPLHF. Written as DNA, the CDR3 is TGTGCCAGCACCCGACAGGTCCTTAATTCACCCCTCCACTTT. The rearrangement joins TRBV6-5 to TRBJ1-6, with D tentatively TRBD1 (6 bases). The CDR3 extends over 14 amino acids. Trimming removed 7 bases from V and 6 bases from J, with 13 bases in between. In germline, CDR1 is MNHEY, CDR2 SVGAGI.

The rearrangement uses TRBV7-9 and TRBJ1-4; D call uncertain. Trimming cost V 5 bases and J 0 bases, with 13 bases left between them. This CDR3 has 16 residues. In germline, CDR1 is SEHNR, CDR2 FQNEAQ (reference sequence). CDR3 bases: TGTGCCAGCAGCGAGAGGCGGGGAGCAACTAATGAAAAACTGTTTTTT. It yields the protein CASSERRGATNEKLFF.

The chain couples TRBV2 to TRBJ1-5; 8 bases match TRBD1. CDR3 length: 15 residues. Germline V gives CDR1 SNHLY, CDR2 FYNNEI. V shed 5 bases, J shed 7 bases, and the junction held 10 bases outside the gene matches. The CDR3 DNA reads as TGTGCCAGCAGTCTCTTTGGACAGGGTGGGCAGCCCCAGCATTTT. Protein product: CASSLFGQGGQPQHF.

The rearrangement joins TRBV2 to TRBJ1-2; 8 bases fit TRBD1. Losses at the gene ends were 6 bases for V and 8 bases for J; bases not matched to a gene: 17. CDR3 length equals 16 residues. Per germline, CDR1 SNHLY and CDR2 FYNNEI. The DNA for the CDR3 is TGTGCCAGCAGCAGCGGGACAGGATTCCTTTCCGGGGGCTACACCTTC. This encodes CASSSGTGFLSGGYTF.

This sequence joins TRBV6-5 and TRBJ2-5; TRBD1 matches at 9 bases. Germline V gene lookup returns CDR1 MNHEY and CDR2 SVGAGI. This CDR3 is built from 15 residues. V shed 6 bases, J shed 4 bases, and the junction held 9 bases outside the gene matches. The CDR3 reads CASRPTGTGTETQYF. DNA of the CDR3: TGTGCCAGCAGACCCACCGGGACAGGGACAGAGACCCAGTACTTC.

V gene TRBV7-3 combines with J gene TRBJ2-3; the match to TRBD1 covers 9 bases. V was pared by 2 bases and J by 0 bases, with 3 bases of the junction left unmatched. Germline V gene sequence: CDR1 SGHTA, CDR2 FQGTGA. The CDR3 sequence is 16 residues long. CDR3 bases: TGTGCCAGCAGCTTATTGGACAGGGGTAGCACAGATACGCAGTATTTT. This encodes CASSLLDRGSTDTQYF.

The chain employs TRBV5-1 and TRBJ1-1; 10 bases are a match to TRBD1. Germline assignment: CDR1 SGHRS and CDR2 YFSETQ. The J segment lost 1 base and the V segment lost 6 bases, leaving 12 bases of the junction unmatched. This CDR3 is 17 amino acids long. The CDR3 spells CASNTSPGTGANTEAFF. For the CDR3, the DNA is TGCGCCAGCAACACGAGTCCCGGGACAGGGGCGAACACTGAAGCTTTCTTT.

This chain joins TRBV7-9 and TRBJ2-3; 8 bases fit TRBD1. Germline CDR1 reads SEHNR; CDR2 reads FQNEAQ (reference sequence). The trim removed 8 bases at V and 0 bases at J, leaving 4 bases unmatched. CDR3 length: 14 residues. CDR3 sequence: CASQGASSTDTQYF. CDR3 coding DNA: TGTGCCAGCCAGGGGGCGTCTAGCACAGATACGCAGTATTTT.

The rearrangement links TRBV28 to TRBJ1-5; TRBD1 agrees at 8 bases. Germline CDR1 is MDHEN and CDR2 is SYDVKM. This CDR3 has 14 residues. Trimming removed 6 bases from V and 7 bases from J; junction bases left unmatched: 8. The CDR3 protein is CASRYGQGTQPQHF. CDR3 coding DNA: TGTGCCAGCAGATACGGACAGGGAACCCAGCCCCAGCATTTT.

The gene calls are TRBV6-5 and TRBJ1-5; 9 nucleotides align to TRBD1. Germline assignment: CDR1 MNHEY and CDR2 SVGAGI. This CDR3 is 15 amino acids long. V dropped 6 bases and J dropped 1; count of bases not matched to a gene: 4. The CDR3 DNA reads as TGTGCCAGCAGCCCACAGGGGGCGAGCAATCAGCCCCAGCATTTT. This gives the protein CASSPQGASNQPQHF.

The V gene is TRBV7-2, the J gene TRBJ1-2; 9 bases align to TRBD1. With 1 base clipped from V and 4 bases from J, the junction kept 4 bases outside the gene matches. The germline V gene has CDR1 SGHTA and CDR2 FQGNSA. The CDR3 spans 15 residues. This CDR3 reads CASSLEQGAPYGYTF. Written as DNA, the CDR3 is TGTGCCAGCAGCTTAGAACAGGGGGCTCCCTATGGCTACACCTTC.